This T cell receptor beta chain was obtained from a study of graft-versus-host responses after intestinal transplantation. Looking at the study overall: Recipients obtained multivisceral, liver-intestinal, or isolated intestinal transplants. Notes on the study in general: Detection of GvH clones occurred in recipient marrow, and some had their first appearance in ileum or blood.

As regards this clone: Antigen: not known.

Profiled with immunoSEQ multiplex PCR; TCRdb holds only in-frame clones, not every one. The sample contains 75,000 to 100,000 clones, 91% of which appear only once. The clonotype originates from a human donor who was the organ donor for an intestinal transplant. This specimen was unstimulated CD4+ T cells sorted from spleen or lymph node cells, taken before transplant.

The CDR3 loop reads CASGSKTGPYEQYF. The CDR3 coding sequence is TGTGCTAGTGGTTCCAAGACAGGTCCCTACGAGCAGTACTTC. This chain links TRBV12-5 with TRBJ2-7, with a possible D match to TRBD1 (6 bases). Trimming shortened V by 4 bases and J by 2 bases, and 12 bases separated the two germline ends. This CDR3 is built from 14 residues. The V gene's germline CDR1 is LGHNT and CDR2 FRNRAP. The full variable domain, rest sourced from reference TRBV12-5 and TRBJ2-7, is DARVTQTPRHKVTEMGQEVTMRCQPILGHNTVFWYRQTMMQGLELLAYFRNRAPLDDSGMPKDRFSAEMPDATLATLKIQPSEPRDSAVYFCASGSKTGPYEQYFGPGTRLTVT.